A single sample is the source of the 13 T cell receptor beta chains below, sequenced in a study of blood T cell repertoires in COVID-19. Clones were read by immunoSEQ multiplex PCR, and TCRdb kept only the in-frame ones, dropping some. Of some 240,000 clones in the sample, roughly 84% were seen once. Input material: peripheral blood. All receptors come from a man aged 45-60 years with active or convalescent COVID-19.

J is TRBJ2-3 and V is TRBV5-1; maybe TRBD1 (6 bases). CDR1 and CDR2 (germline): SGHRS, YFSETQ. CDR3 length: 16 amino acids. V was shortened by 0 bases and J by 1 base, with 12 bases between the two germline ends. CDR3 protein: CASSLGPTGGTDTQYF. The DNA of the CDR3 is TGCGCCAGCAGCTTGGGTCCGACAGGAGGCACAGATACGCAGTATTTT.

The chain joins TRBV7-9 to TRBJ2-1, with 11 bases matching TRBD2. V shed 5 bases and J 0 bases; nucleotides not matched to a gene: 3. The CDR3 is made up of 16 amino acids. Looked up from germline, CDR1 is SEHNR and CDR2 is FQNEAQ (reference sequence). The CDR3 DNA follows: TGTGCCAGCAGCGACACTAGCGGGAGCTCCTACAATGAGCAGTTCTTC. Encoded protein: CASSDTSGSSYNEQFF.

The rearrangement uses TRBV4-3 and TRBJ1-6, with D hard to call. This CDR3 is built from 18 residues. CDR1 LGHNA and CDR2 YSLEER come from the germline V gene. Deletions cut 0 bases from V and 9 bases from J, with 21 bases between. CDR3 in amino acids: CASSQDPTQSYFGSPLHF. The CDR3 coding sequence is TGCGCCAGCAGCCAAGATCCCACACAGTCATATTTTGGTTCACCCCTCCACTTT.

In the case of this clone: This CDR3 is also generated by other DNA sequences in the sample. The CDR3 sequence: CASSLGSYGYTF. The CDR3 region has the DNA TGTGCCAGCAGTTTGGGGAGCTATGGCTACACCTTC. This chain connects TRBV28 to TRBJ1-2; unclear D gene. Trimming cost V 3 bases and J 4 bases, with 6 bases left between them. The CDR3 consists of 12 residues. Germline V lookup: CDR1 MDHEN, CDR2 SYDVKM.

This chain connects TRBV5-8 to TRBJ1-4, with 9 bases aligning to TRBD1. V dropped 4 bases and J dropped 7; count of bases not matched to a gene: 11. Germline loops: CDR1 SGHTS, CDR2 YDEGEE. The CDR3 length is 16 residues. The CDR3 here is CASSPGTGIFGEKLFF. DNA of the CDR3: TGTGCCAGCAGCCCGGGGACAGGGATTTTTGGTGAAAAACTGTTTTTT.

The gene calls are TRBV5-1 and TRBJ1-4; D is undetermined. CDR3 length equals 15 residues. Germline assignment: CDR1 SGHRS and CDR2 YFSETQ. The ends were cut back, 1 base at V and 3 bases at J, with 10 bases in the middle. The CDR3 nucleotides are TGCGCCAGCAGCTTGCTGGGCCCTCCTAATGAAAAACTGTTTTTT. Translation: CASSLLGPPNEKLFF.

The chain employs TRBV5-4 and TRBJ1-1, with D perhaps matching TRBD1 (5 bases). Germline V gives CDR1 SGHNT, CDR2 YYREEE (reference sequence). Trimming cost V 1 base and J 1 base, with 17 bases left between them. The CDR3 spans 17 residues. CDR3 DNA sequence: TGTGCCAGCAGCTTGCTCGGGGGATTGGGATGGAACACTGAAGCTTTCTTT. Its protein is CASSLLGGLGWNTEAFF. The whole variable domain, filled in from reference TRBV5-4 and TRBJ1-1, reads ETGVTQSPTHLIKTRGQQVTLRCSSQSGHNTVSWYQQALGQGPQFIFQYYREEENGRGNFPPRFSGLQFPNYSSELNVNALELDDSALYLCASSLLGGLGWNTEAFFGQGTRLTVV.

The CDR3 sequence: CASSLDTLQFAFF. CDR3 nucleotides: TGTGCCAGCAGCTTGGACACCCTCCAGTTTGCTTTCTTT. This rearrangement joins TRBV5-6 to TRBJ1-1; no reliable D call. The CDR3 totals 13 residues. V lost 0 bases, J lost 11 bases, and 14 bases lay in between. The germline CDR1 and CDR2 sequences are SGHDT and YYEEEE.

V gene TRBV27 combines with J gene TRBJ2-6; 7 bases align to TRBD1. The length of the CDR3 is 18 residues. J gave up 0 bases and V 5 bases, and 10 bases lay outside the gene matches. CDR1 is MNHEY and CDR2 is SMNVEV in the germline V gene (reference sequence). CDR3 sequence (DNA): TGTGCCAGCAGTCCGCTCCCGGGACAGAGCTCTGGGGCCAACGTCCTGACTTTC. Its protein is CASSPLPGQSSGANVLTF.

J is TRBJ1-2 and V is TRBV6-5; 7 positions match TRBD1. J was trimmed by 5 bases and V by 0 bases; bases with no gene match: 3. This CDR3 has 14 amino acids. From germline, CDR1 is MNHEY and CDR2 SVGAGI. The CDR3 region has the DNA TGTGCCAGCAGTTACTCTGAGGGGGCGTATGGCTACACCTTC. The encoded protein is CASSYSEGAYGYTF.

This chain uses TRBV5-1 with TRBJ1-1; TRBD1 aligns across 9 bases. CDR1 SGHRS and CDR2 YFSETQ come from the germline V gene. With V trimmed by 4 bases and J by 3 bases, 7 bases remained unmatched. The CDR3 runs 15 residues. CDR3 bases: TGCGCCAGCAGCCGAACAGGGGGCGGTCACACTGAAGCTTTCTTT. Translating it yields CASSRTGGGHTEAFF.

The rearrangement links TRBV9 to TRBJ2-7; D ambiguous. Between the trimmed V and J ends, which lost 4 bases and 6 bases, there was a span of 17 bases. Germline CDR1 reads SGDLS; CDR2 reads YYNGEE. The CDR3 contains 14 residues. This CDR3 is CASSFSHSGGEQYF. In DNA, the CDR3 is TGTGCCAGCAGCTTCTCTCACTCGGGTGGCGAGCAGTACTTC.

The rearrangement links TRBV7-3 to TRBJ2-3; TRBD1 is a possible D gene (5 bases). Germline values: CDR1 SGHTA, CDR2 FQGTGA. Trimming took off 2 bases at V and 2 bases at J, with 11 bases between the two ends. The CDR3 sequence is 15 residues long. The CDR3 DNA is TGTGCCAGCAGCTTAGGCGGACAATACACAGATACGCAGTATTTT. This codes for CASSLGGQYTDTQYF.